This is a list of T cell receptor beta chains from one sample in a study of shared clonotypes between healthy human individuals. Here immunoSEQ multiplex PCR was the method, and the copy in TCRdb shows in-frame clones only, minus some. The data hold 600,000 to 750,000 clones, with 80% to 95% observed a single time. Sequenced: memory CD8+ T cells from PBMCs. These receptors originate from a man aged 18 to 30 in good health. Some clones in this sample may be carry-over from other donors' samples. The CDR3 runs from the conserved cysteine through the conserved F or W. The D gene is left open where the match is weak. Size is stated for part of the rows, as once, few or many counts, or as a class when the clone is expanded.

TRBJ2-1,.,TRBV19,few,CASRLGRVNEQFF,TGTGCCAGTAGGCTCGGGCGGGTCAATGAGCAGTTCTTC
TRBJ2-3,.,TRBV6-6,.,CASSYLTTDTQYF,TGTGCCAGCAGTTACTTAACTACAGATACGCAGTATTTT
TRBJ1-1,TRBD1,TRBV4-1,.,CASSQGPGTGDTEAFF,TGCGCCAGCAGCCAAGGCCCCGGGACAGGCGACACTGAAGCTTTCTTT
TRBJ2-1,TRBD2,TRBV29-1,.,CSVEVAGKYNEQFF,TGCAGCGTTGAGGTAGCGGGGAAATACAATGAGCAGTTCTTC
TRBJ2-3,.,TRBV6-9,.,CASSTGTGPGTDTQYF,TGTGCCAGCAGTACCGGGACTGGGCCCGGCACAGATACGCAGTATTTT
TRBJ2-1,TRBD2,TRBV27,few,CASGLAFSYNEQFF,TGTGCCAGTGGACTAGCGTTTTCCTACAATGAGCAGTTCTTC
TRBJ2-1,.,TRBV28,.,CASSGTRWNEQFF,TGTGCCAGCAGTGGGACCCGTTGGAATGAGCAGTTCTTC
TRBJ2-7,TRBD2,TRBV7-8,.,CASSFSVRGDLYEQYF,TGTGCCAGCAGCTTTTCAGTTCGGGGGGATCTCTACGAGCAGTACTTC
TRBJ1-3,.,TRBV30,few,CAWSWGISGNTIYF,TGTGCCTGGAGTTGGGGGATTTCTGGAAACACCATATATTTT
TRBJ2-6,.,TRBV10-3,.,CAIRDRDGNSGANVLTF,TGTGCCATCAGAGACCGGGACGGAAACTCTGGGGCCAACGTCCTGACTTTC
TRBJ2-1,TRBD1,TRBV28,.,CASSLLTGGGEQFF,TGTGCCAGCAGTTTATTGACAGGGGGCGGTGAGCAGTTCTTC
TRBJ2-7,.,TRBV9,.,CASSPKEGSYEQYF,TGTGCCAGCAGCCCCAAGGAGGGGTCCTACGAGCAGTACTTC
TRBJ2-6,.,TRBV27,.,CASSPAPYSGANVLTF,TGTGCCAGCAGTCCCGCCCCCTACTCTGGGGCCAACGTCCTGACTTTC
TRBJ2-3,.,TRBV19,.,CASSDLIPGNTQYF,TGTGCCAGTAGTGACCTCATCCCAGGGAATACGCAGTATTTT
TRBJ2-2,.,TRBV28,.,CASSRVRETAGELFF,TGTGCCAGCAGCAGGGTCAGGGAGACTGCCGGGGAGCTGTTTTTT
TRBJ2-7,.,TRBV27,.,CASRRGFREQYF,TGTGCCAGCAGGCGGGGTTTTAGGGAGCAGTACTTC
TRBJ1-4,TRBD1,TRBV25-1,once,CASSEGQGAEKLFF,TGTGCCAGCAGTGAGGGACAGGGGGCTGAAAAACTGTTTTTT
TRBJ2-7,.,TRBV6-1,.,CASSERGGLGPYEQYF,TGTGCCAGCAGTGAACGGGGAGGTTTAGGACCCTACGAGCAGTACTTC
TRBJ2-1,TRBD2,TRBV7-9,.,CASSPRNSGYNEQFF,TGTGCCAGCAGCCCGAGGAATAGCGGGTACAATGAGCAGTTCTTC
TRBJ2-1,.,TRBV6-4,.,CASSELTSSYNEQFF,TGTGCCAGCAGTGAGTTGACGAGCTCCTACAATGAGCAGTTCTTC
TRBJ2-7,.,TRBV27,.,CASSYVGSSYEQYF,TGTGCCAGCAGTTACGTTGGGAGTTCCTACGAGCAGTACTTC
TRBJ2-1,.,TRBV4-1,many,CASSQVLNSDEQFF,TGCGCCAGCAGCCAAGTACTGAACTCGGATGAGCAGTTCTTC
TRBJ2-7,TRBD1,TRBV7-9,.,CASSLGTQTGGASYEQYF,TGTGCCAGCAGCTTAGGGACCCAGACAGGGGGCGCATCCTACGAGCAGTACTTC
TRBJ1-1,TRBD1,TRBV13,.,CASSSRQGVVTEAFF,TGTGCCAGCAGCTCCCGACAGGGGGTAGTCACTGAAGCTTTCTTT
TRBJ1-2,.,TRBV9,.,CASSDTGAYGYTF,TGTGCCAGCAGCGACACGGGGGCATATGGCTACACCTTC
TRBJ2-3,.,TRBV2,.,CASSGITQYF,TGTGCCAGCAGTGGGATTACGCAGTATTTT
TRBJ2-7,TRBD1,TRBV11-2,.,CASNRMDRAYEQYF,TGTGCCAGCAACCGGATGGACAGGGCCTACGAGCAGTACTTC